This entry lists 5 T cell receptor beta chains sequenced from one sample in a study of OX40 agonist ivuxolimab in advanced cancers. Library construction relied on the immunoSEQ multiplex PCR assay. TCRdb carries this immuneACCESS record with in-frame sequences only. Its versions omit some clonotypes, under half of them owing to an unresolved V gene in the studies checked, with the rest unexplained. The sample table records approximately 15,000 clones; 70% to 90% of these occur just once. Less than 75% of the sample rests with the top ten. The starting material was CD4+ or CD8+ T cells sorted from blood, obtained in a trial of the OX40 agonist ivuxolimab. Receptors were obtained from an adult with an advanced solid tumor such as melanoma, head and neck, liver or kidney cancer.

The rearrangement joins TRBV6-6 to TRBJ2-7, with unresolved D. Germline CDR1 is MNHNY and CDR2 is SVGAGI (reference sequence). V was clipped by 5 bases and J by 7 bases, with 9 bases between them. The CDR3 length is 11 residues. The CDR3 reads CASSDGWEQYF. The CDR3 nucleotides are TGTGCCAGCAGTGATGGGTGGGAGCAGTACTTC.

The V and J genes are TRBV21-1 and TRBJ1-2; the table's TRBD1 call for D was not verified on the DNA. TRBV21-1 is a pseudogene segment. The CDR3 runs to 15 residues. The CDR3: CASSNGDSPNYGYTF. CDR3 bases: TGTGCCAGCAGCAATGGGGACAGCCCTAACTATGGCTACACCTTC.

The chain links TRBV11-2 to TRBJ2-1; 9 bases agree with TRBD1. J lost 5 bases, V lost 2 bases, and 4 bases had no gene match. CDR3 length equals 15 residues. Germline lookup yields CDR1 SGHAT and CDR2 FQNNGV. Written as DNA, the CDR3 is TGTGCCAGCAGCTTAAGGGACAGGGTGGACAATGAGCAGTTCTTC. Its translation: CASSLRDRVDNEQFF.

The chain joins TRBV29-1 to TRBJ1-1, with D unresolved. The germline V gene has CDR1 SQVTM and CDR2 ANQGSEA. The CDR3 consists of 15 residues. V gave up 6 bases and J gave up 2 bases, with 19 bases separating them. Here the CDR3 DNA reads TGCAGCGTCCGAACTCCGCGCCAGGTAAACACTGAAGCTTTCTTT. This encodes CSVRTPRQVNTEAFF.

This sequence joins TRBV2 and TRBJ2-3; D may be TRBD1 (5 bases). The CDR3 sequence is 15 residues long. Deletions cut 1 base from V and 2 bases from J, with 10 bases between. Germline loops: CDR1 SNHLY, CDR2 FYNNEI. DNA for the CDR3: TGTGCCAGCAGTGAAGAGGGGCTCCACACAGATACGCAGTATTTT. It specifies CASSEEGLHTDTQYF.